A single T cell receptor beta chain is shown here with its context. This clone was observed a handful of times. Its antigen is still unknown. No quality values exist for individual bases; no much larger clone is one base distant. This sample is part of a study of cytotoxic CD8 clonotypes in ibrutinib-treated CLL (dated by TCRdb to the early 2020s). In the study overall: In this cohort, more than 14 patients were treatment-naive and approximately 10 were relapsed/refractory, while some 18 had unmutated IGHV. Responses were partial in roughly 24 patients and complete in 2; after median about 63 months follow-up, 14 stayed in remission and about twelve progressed. Response samples were obtained after a median of around eleven months of treatment, with a range of about 6 to 36 months. Samples averaged around 280,000 productive templates and approximately 100,000 productive rearrangements. Of the 86 people in the trial, about two dozen had longitudinal samples available. Cryopreserved peripheral blood mononuclear cells were obtained before treatment, at response, and at either sustained remission or disease progression. Patients were still on ibrutinib when every remission and progressive disease sample was collected.

A MiSeq instrument was used for deep resolution sequencing, which targeted depths ranging from 1 in 1 million up to 1 in 200,000 T cells, with coverage averaging 10x for each clonotype. The immunoSEQ hsTCRB Kit was used to generate TCR beta libraries. The study's processing was this. ImmunoSEQ Data Assistant and ImmunoSEQ Analyzer were used for data analysis, and V, D and J genes were assigned according to IMGT definitions. Clonality, with values ranging from 0 to 1, was calculated as one minus the normalized Shannon entropy of productive rearrangement frequencies. Only overrepresented clonotypes making up at least 0.05% of the repertoire of each patient were included in the public clonotype analysis. Repertoires from some twelve age-matched healthy donors in immuneACCESS were used as clonality controls. TCRdb took this table from immuneACCESS and kept in-frame rearrangements with V and J called. Such tables lack part of the clones; where checked against another copy, unresolved V genes explain under half of the gap, and the rest is unexplained. That table gives V, J and clone size, and the DNA gave D and trimming. This sample has about 50,000 clones in its table, and about 50% of those were observed once. The ten largest clonotypes hold approximately 27% of the sample.

The time point tag for this specimen amounts to: roughly 25 months on ibrutinib. For TCR beta library preparation, around 1.8 micrograms of genomic DNA were extracted from the cryopreserved PBMCs. Longitudinal blood samples from CLL patients on ibrutinib monotherapy underwent high-throughput TCR beta sequencing. The patients were enrolled in a single-center, open-label phase 2 trial of ibrutinib monotherapy. The research as a whole found: An increase in clonality was observed at ibrutinib response, with clonality remaining stable during sustained remission and falling back toward baseline at progression. Baseline clonality exceeded that of age-matched healthy donors and correlated strongly with circulating CD8+ T-cell counts. Sampling times were not matched between patients in sustained remission and patients whose disease was progressing, and lymph node repertoires were not examined. Public clonotypes were found to be uncommon and were observed to contract or remain stable during treatment; the increase in clonality was shown to reflect expansion of private clonotypes at ibrutinib response.

This TCR derives from a human donor with chronic lymphocytic leukemia. The source was PBMCs, collected after 24 months of ibrutinib treatment.

The CDR3 amino acid sequence is: CASSLLGGATEAFF. In nucleotide form, the sequence is TGTGCCAGCAGCCTTCTAGGGGGGGCCACTGAAGCTTTCTTT. The rearrangement combines TRBV7-9 with TRBJ1-1; the best D guess is TRBD1, with 6 bases matching. The germline V gene encodes CDR1 SEHNR and CDR2 FQNEAQ (reference sequence). The V and J ends are trimmed by 5 bases and 4 bases, leaving 14 bases between them. Taken from cysteine to phenylalanine, the CDR3 has 14 residues. Of all the DNA, just the CDR3 is kept, 42 bases in frame from base 1.